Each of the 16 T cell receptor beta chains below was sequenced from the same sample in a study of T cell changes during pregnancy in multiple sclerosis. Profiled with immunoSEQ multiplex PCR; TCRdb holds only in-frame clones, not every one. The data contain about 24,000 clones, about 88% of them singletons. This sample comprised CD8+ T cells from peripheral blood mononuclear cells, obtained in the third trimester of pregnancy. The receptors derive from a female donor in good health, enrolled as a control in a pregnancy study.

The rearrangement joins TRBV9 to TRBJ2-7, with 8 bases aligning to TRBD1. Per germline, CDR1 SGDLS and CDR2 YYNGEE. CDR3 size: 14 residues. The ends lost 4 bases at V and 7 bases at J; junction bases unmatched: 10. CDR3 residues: CASSPRQGAGEQYF. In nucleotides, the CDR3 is TGTGCCAGCAGCCCCCGGCAGGGGGCGGGAGAGCAGTACTTC.

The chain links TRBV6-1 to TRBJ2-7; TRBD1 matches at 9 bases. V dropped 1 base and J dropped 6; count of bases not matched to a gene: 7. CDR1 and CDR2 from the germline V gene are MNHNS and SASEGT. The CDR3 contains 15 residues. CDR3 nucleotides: TGTGCCAGCAGTGAAGTATTCGGGACAGGGAGCGAGCAGTACTTC. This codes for CASSEVFGTGSEQYF.

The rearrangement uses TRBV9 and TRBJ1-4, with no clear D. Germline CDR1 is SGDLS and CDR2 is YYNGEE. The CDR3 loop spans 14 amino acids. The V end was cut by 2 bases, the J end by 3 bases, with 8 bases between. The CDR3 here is CASSVDGANEKLFF. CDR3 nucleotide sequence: TGTGCCAGCAGCGTGGACGGGGCTAATGAAAAACTGTTTTTT. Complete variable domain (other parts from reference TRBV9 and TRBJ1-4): DSGVTQTPKHLITATGQRVTLRCSPRSGDLSVYWYQQSLDQGLQFLIQYYNGEERAKGNILERFSAQQFPDLHSELNLSSLELGDSALYFCASSVDGANEKLFFGSGTQLSVL.

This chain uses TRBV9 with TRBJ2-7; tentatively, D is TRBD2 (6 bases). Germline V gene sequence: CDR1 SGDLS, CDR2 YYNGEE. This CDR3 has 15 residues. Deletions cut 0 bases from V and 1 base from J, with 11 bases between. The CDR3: CASSVAGVGSYEQYF. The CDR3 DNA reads TGTGCCAGCAGCGTAGCGGGGGTGGGTTCCTACGAGCAGTACTTC.

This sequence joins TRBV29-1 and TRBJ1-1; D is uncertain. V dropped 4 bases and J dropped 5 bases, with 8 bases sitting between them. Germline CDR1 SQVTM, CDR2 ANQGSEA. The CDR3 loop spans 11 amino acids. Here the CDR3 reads CSVASVTEAFF. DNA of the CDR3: TGCAGCGTTGCGTCGGTAACTGAAGCTTTCTTT. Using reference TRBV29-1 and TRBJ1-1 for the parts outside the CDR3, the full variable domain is SAVISQKPSRDICQRGTSLTIQCQVDSQVTMMFWYRQQPGQSLTLIATANQGSEATYESGFVIDKFPISRPNLTFSTLTVSNMSPEDSSIYLCSVASVTEAFFGQGTRLTVV.

The CDR3 region is CASREAGTGAQETQYF. In nucleotides, the CDR3 is TGTGCCAGCCGCGAAGCCGGGACAGGGGCTCAAGAGACCCAGTACTTC. The chain has TRBV27 and TRBJ2-5, with TRBD1 matching 10 bases. The CDR3 is 16 residues long. Trimming removed 8 bases from V and 2 bases from J; junction bases left unmatched: 11. Germline V gene data show CDR1 as MNHEY and CDR2 as SMNVEV (reference sequence).

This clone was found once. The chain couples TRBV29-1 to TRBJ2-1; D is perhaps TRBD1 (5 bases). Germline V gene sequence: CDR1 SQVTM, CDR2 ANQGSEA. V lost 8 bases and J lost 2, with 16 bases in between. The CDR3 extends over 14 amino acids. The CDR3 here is CSWGLGGPYNEQFF. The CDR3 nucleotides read TGCAGCTGGGGCTTGGGTGGACCCTACAATGAGCAGTTCTTC.

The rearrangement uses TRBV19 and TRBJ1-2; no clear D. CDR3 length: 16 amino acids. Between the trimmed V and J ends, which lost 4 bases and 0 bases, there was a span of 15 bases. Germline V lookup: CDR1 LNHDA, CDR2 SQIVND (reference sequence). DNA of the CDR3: TGTGCCAGTAGTACGGTCCCGACACCCGCTAACTATGGCTACACCTTC. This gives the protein CASSTVPTPANYGYTF.

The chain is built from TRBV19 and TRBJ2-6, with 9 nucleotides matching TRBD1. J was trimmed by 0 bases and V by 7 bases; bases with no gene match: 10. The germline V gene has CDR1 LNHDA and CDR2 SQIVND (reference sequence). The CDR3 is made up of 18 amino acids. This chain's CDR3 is CASKDRGKPLSGANVLTF. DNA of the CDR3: TGTGCCAGTAAGGACAGGGGAAAACCCCTCTCTGGGGCCAACGTCCTGACTTTC.

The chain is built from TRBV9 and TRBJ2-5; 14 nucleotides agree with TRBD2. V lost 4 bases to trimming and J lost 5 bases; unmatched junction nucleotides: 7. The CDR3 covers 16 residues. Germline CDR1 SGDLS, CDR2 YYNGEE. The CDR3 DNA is TGTGCCAGCAGCCCGGGACTAGCGGGAGCATCGGAGACCCAGTACTTC. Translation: CASSPGLAGASETQYF.

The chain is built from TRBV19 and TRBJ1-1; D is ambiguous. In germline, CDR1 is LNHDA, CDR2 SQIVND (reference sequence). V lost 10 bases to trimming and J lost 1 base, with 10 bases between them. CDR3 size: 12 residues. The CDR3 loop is CATRPGNTEAFF. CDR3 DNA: TGTGCCACCCGTCCCGGGAACACTGAAGCTTTCTTT.

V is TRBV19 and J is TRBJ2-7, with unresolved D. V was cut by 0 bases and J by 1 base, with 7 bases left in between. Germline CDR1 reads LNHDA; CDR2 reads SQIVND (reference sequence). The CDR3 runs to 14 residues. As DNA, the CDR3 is TGTGCCAGTAGTATAGATGGTCGGTCCTACGAGCAGTACTTC. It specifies CASSIDGRSYEQYF.

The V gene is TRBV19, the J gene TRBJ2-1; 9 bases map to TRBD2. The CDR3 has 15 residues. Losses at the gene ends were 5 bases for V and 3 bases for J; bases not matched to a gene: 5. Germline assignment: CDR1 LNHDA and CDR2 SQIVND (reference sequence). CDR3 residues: CASSQYSGSYNEQFF. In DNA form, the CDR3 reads TGTGCCAGTAGTCAGTATAGCGGGAGCTACAATGAGCAGTTCTTC.

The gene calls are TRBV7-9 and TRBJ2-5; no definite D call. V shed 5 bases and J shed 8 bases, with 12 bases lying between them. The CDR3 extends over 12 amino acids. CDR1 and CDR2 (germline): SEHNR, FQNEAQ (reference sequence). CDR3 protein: CASSPPWLTQYF. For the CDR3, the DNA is TGTGCCAGCAGCCCCCCCTGGCTTACCCAGTACTTC.

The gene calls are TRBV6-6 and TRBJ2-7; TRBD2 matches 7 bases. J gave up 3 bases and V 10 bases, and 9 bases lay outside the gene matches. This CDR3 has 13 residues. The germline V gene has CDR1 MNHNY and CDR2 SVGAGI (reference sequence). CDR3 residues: CAITGGLSYEQYF. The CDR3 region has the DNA TGTGCCATCACGGGAGGCTTGAGCTACGAGCAGTACTTC.

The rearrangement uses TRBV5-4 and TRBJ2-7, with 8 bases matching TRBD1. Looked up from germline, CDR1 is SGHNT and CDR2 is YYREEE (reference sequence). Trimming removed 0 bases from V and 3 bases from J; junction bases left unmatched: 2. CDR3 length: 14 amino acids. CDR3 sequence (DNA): TGTGCCAGCAGCTTGGCGACAGGGGACTACGAGCAGTACTTC. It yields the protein CASSLATGDYEQYF.